A selection of T cell receptor beta chains follows, all from one sample in a study of tumor and adjacent non-tumor tissue in lung cancer. One entry per CDR3 protein results from TCRdb running MiXCR on the multiplex PCR reads. The sample yields around 79,000 distinct CDR3 sequences, 72% seen once. Sequenced material: lung tumor tissue. The source of these receptors is a woman in her 40s with non-small cell lung cancer. Both conserved end residues are part of each CDR3. The order of the fields is CDR3 DNA, CDR3 protein, V gene, D gene, J gene, clone size, CDR3 length. A D gene is named only where the DNA matches it firmly. Rows may omit the clone size; those that give it use once, few, many or a size class.

cdr3_nt: TGTGGCAGCAGTTATGGTGGGAGTCTTCATGAGCAGTTCTTC; cdr3_aa: CGSSYGGSLHEQFF; v_call: TRBV6-2/TRBV6-3; d_call: NA; j_call: TRBJ2-1; clone_size: NA; cdr3_length: 14
cdr3_nt: TGTGCCAGTAGCTTCGCCGGACCAGGGGGGCTCAATACTGAAGCTTTCTTT; cdr3_aa: CASSFAGPGGLNTEAFF; v_call: TRBV7-9; d_call: TRBD1; j_call: TRBJ1-1; clone_size: NA; cdr3_length: 17
cdr3_nt: TGTGCCAGCACTCCTCCGCCGCGGGGGGCTGGTCAGCCCCAGCATTTT; cdr3_aa: CASTPPPRGAGQPQHF; v_call: TRBV28; d_call: NA; j_call: TRBJ1-5; clone_size: many; cdr3_length: 16
cdr3_nt: TGTGCCAGCCAGTGGTCCCTAAACACCGGGGAGCTGTTTTTT; cdr3_aa: CASQWSLNTGELFF; v_call: TRBV11-2; d_call: NA; j_call: TRBJ2-2; clone_size: NA; cdr3_length: 14
cdr3_nt: TGTGCCATCGCGAGGGGGATGCAAGAGACCCAGTACTTC; cdr3_aa: CAIARGMQETQYF; v_call: TRBV11-2; d_call: NA; j_call: TRBJ2-5; clone_size: NA; cdr3_length: 13
cdr3_nt: TGCGCCAGCAGCACATACACAGGGGGCTTTAAGCAGTTCTTC; cdr3_aa: CASSTYTGGFKQFF; v_call: TRBV5-1; d_call: TRBD1; j_call: TRBJ2-1; clone_size: NA; cdr3_length: 14
cdr3_nt: TGTGCCAGCAGCCAAGTGTATAGGGGGTGGTACGAGCAGTGCTTC; cdr3_aa: CASSQVYRGWYEQCF; v_call: TRBV14; d_call: NA; j_call: TRBJ2-7; clone_size: NA; cdr3_length: 15
cdr3_nt: TGTACCAGCACCTTGCCTCAGGGGGCCTATGACTACACCTTC; cdr3_aa: CTSTLPQGAYDYTF; v_call: TRBV11-2; d_call: TRBD1; j_call: TRBJ1-2; clone_size: NA; cdr3_length: 14
cdr3_nt: TGTACCCTGGGGCGGGGGGCCGGGAATGAGCGGTTCTTC; cdr3_aa: CTLGRGAGNERFF; v_call: TRBV6-1; d_call: TRBD2; j_call: TRBJ2-1; clone_size: NA; cdr3_length: 13
cdr3_nt: TGTGCCAGCAGCTCCGTGGGACTTGTAACGGAGCAGTACTTC; cdr3_aa: CASSSVGLVTEQYF; v_call: TRBV11-2; d_call: NA; j_call: TRBJ2-7; clone_size: once; cdr3_length: 14
cdr3_nt: TGTGCCAGCAGCAGTGGGACTCTCGGGCCAGATACGCAGTATTTT; cdr3_aa: CASSSGTLGPDTQYF; v_call: TRBV11-2; d_call: NA; j_call: TRBJ2-3; clone_size: NA; cdr3_length: 15
cdr3_nt: TGTGCCAGCAGCTTGTTGGGGGACAATGAGCAGTTCTTC; cdr3_aa: CASSLLGDNEQFF; v_call: TRBV5-6; d_call: NA; j_call: TRBJ2-1; clone_size: many; cdr3_length: 13
cdr3_nt: TGTGCCACCAGTGATAGATGGGGTGAGCCCCAGCATTTT; cdr3_aa: CATSDRWGEPQHF; v_call: TRBV24-1; d_call: NA; j_call: TRBJ1-5; clone_size: many; cdr3_length: 13
cdr3_nt: TGCGTCAGCAATTCCCCTAGCGGGAGGGTACCCAATGAGCAGTTCTTC; cdr3_aa: CVSNSPSGRVPNEQFF; v_call: TRBV5-1; d_call: TRBD2; j_call: TRBJ2-1; clone_size: NA; cdr3_length: 16
cdr3_nt: TGTGCCAGCAGCTCAGCCTCGGGTAATAATACACCCCTCCACTTT; cdr3_aa: CASSSASGNNTPLHF; v_call: TRBV11-2; d_call: NA; j_call: TRBJ1-6; clone_size: NA; cdr3_length: 15
cdr3_nt: TGTGCCAGCAGTCAAGACGTGAGACAGGAGACCCAGTACTTC; cdr3_aa: CASSQDVRQETQYF; v_call: TRBV4-2; d_call: NA; j_call: TRBJ2-5; clone_size: NA; cdr3_length: 14
cdr3_nt: TGTGCCAGCATCCCCCCGGTGGGGGAGTCGAACACAGATACGCAGTATTTT; cdr3_aa: CASIPPVGESNTDTQYF; v_call: TRBV28; d_call: NA; j_call: TRBJ2-3; clone_size: NA; cdr3_length: 17
cdr3_nt: TGCAGTGTGACTAGTGGTTTTTCTTACAATGAGCAGTTGTTC; cdr3_aa: CSVTSGFSYNEQLF; v_call: TRBV29-1; d_call: NA; j_call: TRBJ2-1; clone_size: NA; cdr3_length: 14
cdr3_nt: TGTGCCAGCAGTTTCAGTCTCTCTGGGGCCAACGTCCTGACTTTC; cdr3_aa: CASSFSLSGANVLTF; v_call: TRBV12-3/TRBV12-4; d_call: NA; j_call: TRBJ2-6; clone_size: many; cdr3_length: 15
cdr3_nt: TGTGCCAACACGTCCGCCTACGAGCATTACTTC; cdr3_aa: CANTSAYEHYF; v_call: TRBV6-1; d_call: NA; j_call: TRBJ2-7; clone_size: NA; cdr3_length: 11
cdr3_nt: TGCGCCAGCACCCGGACAGCTAACACTGAAGCTTTGTTC; cdr3_aa: CASTRTANTEALF; v_call: TRBV11-3; d_call: NA; j_call: TRBJ1-1; clone_size: once; cdr3_length: 13
cdr3_nt: TGTGCCAGCAGACTGGACAGGGGGCGTAACACCGGGGAGCTGTTTTTT; cdr3_aa: CASRLDRGRNTGELFF; v_call: TRBV6-6; d_call: TRBD1; j_call: TRBJ2-2; clone_size: NA; cdr3_length: 16
cdr3_nt: TGTGCCAGCAGCGGGGACCCTTCGTCCCCGTTAGACGAGCAGTACTTC; cdr3_aa: CASSGDPSSPLDEQYF; v_call: TRBV5-4; d_call: NA; j_call: TRBJ2-7; clone_size: many; cdr3_length: 16
cdr3_nt: TGTGCCAGCAGCTACAACAAGGCCTACGATCAGTACTTC; cdr3_aa: CASSYNKAYDQYF; v_call: TRBV6-6; d_call: NA; j_call: TRBJ2-7; clone_size: NA; cdr3_length: 13
cdr3_nt: TGTGCCTGCAGTTCCACGGGTATCGCTGAAGCTTTCTTT; cdr3_aa: CACSSTGIAEAFF; v_call: TRBV6-6; d_call: NA; j_call: TRBJ1-1; clone_size: NA; cdr3_length: 13
cdr3_nt: TGCGCCAGCAGCATGGGGCTGGGGACTGGAGAGACCCAGTACTTC; cdr3_aa: CASSMGLGTGETQYF; v_call: TRBV4-1; d_call: NA; j_call: TRBJ2-5; clone_size: few; cdr3_length: 15
cdr3_nt: TGTGCCAGCAGCTTACTGGTGGGGGGGCTCTACAATGAGCAGTTCTTC; cdr3_aa: CASSLLVGGLYNEQFF; v_call: TRBV11-2; d_call: NA; j_call: TRBJ2-1; clone_size: NA; cdr3_length: 16
cdr3_nt: TGTGCCAGCAGCCCTGGGACAGGGGGCTCGTTGAAGGCCCACTACTTC; cdr3_aa: CASSPGTGGSLKAHYF; v_call: TRBV5-6; d_call: TRBD1; j_call: TRBJ2-5; clone_size: NA; cdr3_length: 16
cdr3_nt: TGTGCCAGCACCTTTCGTGATAGGCCACAGGGAGAGACCTTC; cdr3_aa: CASTFRDRPQGETF; v_call: TRBV5-4; d_call: NA; j_call: TRBJ1-2; clone_size: many; cdr3_length: 14
cdr3_nt: TGTACCAGCAACGTGGTGGGACAGGGGACCTTTAACTGTGGCTACACCTTC; cdr3_aa: CTSNVVGQGTFNCGYTF; v_call: TRBV5-4; d_call: TRBD1; j_call: TRBJ1-2; clone_size: NA; cdr3_length: 17
cdr3_nt: TGCAGCGTTGATGGGGACCTCGAGTCTAGCACAGATACGCAGTATTTT; cdr3_aa: CSVDGDLESSTDTQYF; v_call: TRBV29-1; d_call: NA; j_call: TRBJ2-3; clone_size: many; cdr3_length: 16
cdr3_nt: TGTGCCAGCAGCCAACCCCAGGGCACCTACAATGAGCAGTTCTTC; cdr3_aa: CASSQPQGTYNEQFF; v_call: TRBV4-2; d_call: NA; j_call: TRBJ2-1; clone_size: many; cdr3_length: 15
cdr3_nt: TGTGCCGGCAGTTCCAGCGGGGAGGGGTATCAGCCCCAGCATTTT; cdr3_aa: CAGSSSGEGYQPQHF; v_call: TRBV28; d_call: NA; j_call: TRBJ1-5; clone_size: NA; cdr3_length: 15
cdr3_nt: TGTGCCAGCAGCTCAGAATCGGGAGTCTTCGAGCTGTACTTC; cdr3_aa: CASSSESGVFELYF; v_call: TRBV11-2; d_call: NA; j_call: TRBJ2-7; clone_size: NA; cdr3_length: 14
cdr3_nt: TGTGCCAGCAACCCCCGGGACCTTAATTATAATGAACAGTTCTTC; cdr3_aa: CASNPRDLNYNEQFF; v_call: TRBV11-2; d_call: NA; j_call: TRBJ2-1; clone_size: NA; cdr3_length: 15
cdr3_nt: TGTGCCAGCAGGTTACATTCAATTAATGAAAAACTGTTTTTT; cdr3_aa: CASRLHSINEKLFF; v_call: TRBV7-9; d_call: NA; j_call: TRBJ1-4; clone_size: NA; cdr3_length: 14
cdr3_nt: TGCGCCTGCAGCCAGAGTGGCCACCCGCAGTTATTC; cdr3_aa: CACSQSGHPQLF; v_call: TRBV4-1; d_call: NA; j_call: TRBJ2-1; clone_size: NA; cdr3_length: 12
cdr3_nt: TGCGCCAGTAGCCCCCAGGGGGACAATCAGCCCCAGTATTTT; cdr3_aa: CASSPQGDNQPQYF; v_call: TRBV4-1; d_call: TRBD1; j_call: TRBJ2-3; clone_size: NA; cdr3_length: 14
cdr3_nt: TGCGCCAGCGGGACAGGGTCTATCTCAGATACGCAGTATTTT; cdr3_aa: CASGTGSISDTQYF; v_call: TRBV5-1; d_call: TRBD1; j_call: TRBJ2-3; clone_size: NA; cdr3_length: 14
cdr3_nt: TGCGCCAGCAATTTAAGAGGCGAGGAGACCCAGTACTTC; cdr3_aa: CASNLRGEETQYF; v_call: TRBV5-1; d_call: NA; j_call: TRBJ2-5; clone_size: few; cdr3_length: 13
cdr3_nt: TGCGCCAGCAGCTTGGAGAGGGGGCGCCGGGCTAACACTGAAGCTTTCTTT; cdr3_aa: CASSLERGRRANTEAFF; v_call: TRBV5-1; d_call: TRBD1; j_call: TRBJ1-1; clone_size: NA; cdr3_length: 17
cdr3_nt: TGCAGCATAACCTGGGTTGGAGCCAAAAACATTCAATACTTC; cdr3_aa: CSITWVGAKNIQYF; v_call: TRBV29-1; d_call: NA; j_call: TRBJ2-4; clone_size: NA; cdr3_length: 14
cdr3_nt: TGCAGTGCTAGACGGACAGGGAGCTACGAGCAGTACTTC; cdr3_aa: CSARRTGSYEQYF; v_call: TRBV20-1; d_call: TRBD1; j_call: TRBJ2-7; clone_size: many; cdr3_length: 13
cdr3_nt: TGCAGTGCTCACGGGACAGGGGCCTACGATCAGTACTTC; cdr3_aa: CSAHGTGAYDQYF; v_call: TRBV20-1; d_call: TRBD1; j_call: TRBJ2-7; clone_size: once; cdr3_length: 13
cdr3_nt: TGCAGTACCCAGACAGGACTCTCTGGAAACACAATATATTTT; cdr3_aa: CSTQTGLSGNTIYF; v_call: TRBV20-1; d_call: NA; j_call: TRBJ1-3; clone_size: once; cdr3_length: 14
cdr3_nt: TGTGCCTCCCAGAGGGGACCCGACAGGCCCAACACTGAAGCTTTCTTT; cdr3_aa: CASQRGPDRPNTEAFF; v_call: TRBV6-5; d_call: NA; j_call: TRBJ1-1; clone_size: NA; cdr3_length: 16
cdr3_nt: TGTGCCAGCAGTTACTCGATATACTGGCGGAGATACAATGAACAGTTCTTC; cdr3_aa: CASSYSIYWRRYNEQFF; v_call: TRBV6-5; d_call: NA; j_call: TRBJ2-1; clone_size: NA; cdr3_length: 17
cdr3_nt: TGTGCCAGCAGCGATAGCAGATCCACCGGGACAACTCGAGAGACCCAGTATTTC; cdr3_aa: CASSDSRSTGTTRETQYF; v_call: TRBV11-2; d_call: NA; j_call: TRBJ2-5; clone_size: NA; cdr3_length: 18
cdr3_nt: TGCAGTGCTAGAGATGCACAGGGCCGCGAAGTGACCCAGCATTTT; cdr3_aa: CSARDAQGREVTQHF; v_call: TRBV20-1; d_call: NA; j_call: TRBJ1-5; clone_size: once; cdr3_length: 15
cdr3_nt: TGTGCCAGCAGCTTAACGGGGGGCGTGGGGGAGCTGTTTTTT; cdr3_aa: CASSLTGGVGELFF; v_call: TRBV7-8; d_call: NA; j_call: TRBJ2-2; clone_size: few; cdr3_length: 14
cdr3_nt: TGTGCCAGCAGATTTGGACTAGCGGGGGGCCCTGGGGTCAATGAGCAGTTCTTC; cdr3_aa: CASRFGLAGGPGVNEQFF; v_call: TRBV11-2; d_call: TRBD2; j_call: TRBJ2-1; clone_size: NA; cdr3_length: 18
cdr3_nt: TGCGCCAGCACTAGGGACTCAGGGGCCGACGTCCTGACTTTC; cdr3_aa: CASTRDSGADVLTF; v_call: TRBV5-1; d_call: NA; j_call: TRBJ2-6; clone_size: NA; cdr3_length: 14
cdr3_nt: TGTGCCAGCAGCTCCGGGACAGGGGGCGTTAGAACTAATGAAAAACTGTTTTTT; cdr3_aa: CASSSGTGGVRTNEKLFF; v_call: TRBV28; d_call: TRBD1; j_call: TRBJ1-4; clone_size: many; cdr3_length: 18
cdr3_nt: TGTGTCAGCAGTCGGCTTGCGAGAAACTATGGCTACACCTTC; cdr3_aa: CVSSRLARNYGYTF; v_call: TRBV6-5; d_call: NA; j_call: TRBJ1-2; clone_size: NA; cdr3_length: 14
cdr3_nt: TGTGCCATCAGTGACGCACCCGGGACCCTAAGAAACACCGGGGAGCTGTTTTTT; cdr3_aa: CAISDAPGTLRNTGELFF; v_call: TRBV24-1; d_call: NA; j_call: TRBJ2-2; clone_size: NA; cdr3_length: 18